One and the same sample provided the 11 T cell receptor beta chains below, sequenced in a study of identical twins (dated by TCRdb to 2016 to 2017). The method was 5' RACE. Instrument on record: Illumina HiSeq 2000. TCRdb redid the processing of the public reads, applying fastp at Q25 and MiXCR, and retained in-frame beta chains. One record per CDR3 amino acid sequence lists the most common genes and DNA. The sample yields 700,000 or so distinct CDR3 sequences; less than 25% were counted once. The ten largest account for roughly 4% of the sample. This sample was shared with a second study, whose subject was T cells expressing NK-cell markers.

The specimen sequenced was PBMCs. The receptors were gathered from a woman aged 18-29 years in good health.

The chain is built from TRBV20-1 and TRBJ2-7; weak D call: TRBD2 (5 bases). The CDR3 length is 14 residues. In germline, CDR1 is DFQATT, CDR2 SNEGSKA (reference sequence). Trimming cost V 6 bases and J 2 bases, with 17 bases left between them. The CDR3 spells CSAISRTGTYEQYF. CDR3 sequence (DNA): TGCAGTGCCATATCCAGGACGGGGACCTACGAGCAGTACTTC.

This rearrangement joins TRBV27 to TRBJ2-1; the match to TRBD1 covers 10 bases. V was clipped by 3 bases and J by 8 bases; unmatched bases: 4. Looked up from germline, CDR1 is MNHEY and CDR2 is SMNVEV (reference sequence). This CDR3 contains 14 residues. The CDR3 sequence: CASSFMTGGDEQFF. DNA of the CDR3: TGTGCCAGCAGTTTCATGACAGGGGGCGATGAGCAGTTCTTC.

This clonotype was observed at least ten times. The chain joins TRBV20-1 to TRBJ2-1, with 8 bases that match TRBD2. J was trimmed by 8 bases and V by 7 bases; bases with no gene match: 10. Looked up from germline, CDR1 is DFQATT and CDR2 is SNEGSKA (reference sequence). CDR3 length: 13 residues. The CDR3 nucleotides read TGCAGTGTGCAACTAGCGGAGTGGGATGAGCAGTTCTTC. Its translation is CSVQLAEWDEQFF.

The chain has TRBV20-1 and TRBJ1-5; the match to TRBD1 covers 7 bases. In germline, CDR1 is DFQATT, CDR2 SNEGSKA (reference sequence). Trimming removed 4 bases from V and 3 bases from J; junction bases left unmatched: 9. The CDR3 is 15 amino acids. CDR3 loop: CSAIPGTVVNQPQHF. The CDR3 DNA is TGCAGTGCTATACCGGGGACAGTAGTCAATCAGCCCCAGCATTTT.

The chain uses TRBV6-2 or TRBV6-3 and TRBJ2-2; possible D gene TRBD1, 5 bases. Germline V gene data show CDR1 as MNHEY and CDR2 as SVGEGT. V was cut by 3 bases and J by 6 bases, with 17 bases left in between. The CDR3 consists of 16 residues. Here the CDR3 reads CASSYPQGRVSGELFF. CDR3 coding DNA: TGTGCCAGCAGTTATCCCCAGGGAAGAGTATCCGGGGAGCTGTTTTTT.

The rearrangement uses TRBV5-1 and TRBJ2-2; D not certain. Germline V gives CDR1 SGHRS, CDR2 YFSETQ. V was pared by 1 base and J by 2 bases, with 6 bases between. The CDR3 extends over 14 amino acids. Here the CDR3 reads CASSLIDNTGELFF. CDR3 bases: TGCGCCAGCAGCTTGATAGACAACACCGGGGAGCTGTTTTTT.

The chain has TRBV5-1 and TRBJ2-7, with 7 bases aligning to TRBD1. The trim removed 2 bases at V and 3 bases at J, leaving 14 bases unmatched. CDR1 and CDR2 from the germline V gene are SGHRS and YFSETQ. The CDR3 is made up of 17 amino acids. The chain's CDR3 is CASSLGAIWDSNYEQYF. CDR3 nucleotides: TGCGCCAGCAGCTTAGGGGCTATTTGGGACAGCAACTACGAGCAGTACTTC.

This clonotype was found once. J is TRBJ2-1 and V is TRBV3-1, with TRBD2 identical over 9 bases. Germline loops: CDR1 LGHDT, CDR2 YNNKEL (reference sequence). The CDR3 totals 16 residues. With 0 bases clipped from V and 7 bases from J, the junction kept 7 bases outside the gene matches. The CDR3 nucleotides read TGTGCCAGCAGCCAAGAAAGCGCGGGGGGGCAGAATGAGCAGTTCTTC. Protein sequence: CASSQESAGGQNEQFF.

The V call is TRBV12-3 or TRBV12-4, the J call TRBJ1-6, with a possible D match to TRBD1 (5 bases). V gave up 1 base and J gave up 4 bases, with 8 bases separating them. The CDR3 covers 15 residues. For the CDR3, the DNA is TGTGCCAGCAGTTTAGAGGGGTGGTATAATTCACCCCTCCACTTT. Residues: CASSLEGWYNSPLHF.

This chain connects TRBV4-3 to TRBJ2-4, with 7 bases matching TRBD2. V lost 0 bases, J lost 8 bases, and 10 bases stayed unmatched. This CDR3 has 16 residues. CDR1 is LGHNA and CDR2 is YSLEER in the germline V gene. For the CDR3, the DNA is TGCGCCAGCAGCCAAGAGGAGGGAGGGCCGTTCGACATTCAGTACTTC. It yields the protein CASSQEEGGPFDIQYF.

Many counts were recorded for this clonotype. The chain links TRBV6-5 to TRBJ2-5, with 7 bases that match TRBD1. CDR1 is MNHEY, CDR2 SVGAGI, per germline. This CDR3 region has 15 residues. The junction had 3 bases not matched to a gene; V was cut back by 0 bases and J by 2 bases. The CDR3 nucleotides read TGTGCCAGCAGTTACTCCGGGACAGCTCAAGAGACCCAGTACTTC. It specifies CASSYSGTAQETQYF.